The sequence of this T cell receptor beta chain was determined in a study of blood T cell repertoires in COVID-19. In the original processing: Estimation of nucleated cell counts was performed using reference gene primer amplification. Measured with immunoSEQ multiplex PCR; TCRdb has only the in-frame clones, and not every one. The DNA was the basis for D and trimming; V, J and clone size are from that table. The sample contains approximately 52,000 clones, 85% to 95% of which appear only once. Trimming at V came to 3 bases and at J to 0 bases, leaving 4 bases not matched to a gene. The CDR3 is made up of 17 amino acids. CDR1 and CDR2 (germline): LGHDT, YNNKEL (reference sequence).

This sequence joins TRBV3-1 (or the pseudogene TRBV3-2) and TRBJ2-6, with 8 bases that match TRBD1. Input material: peripheral blood. This sequence was found in a man aged 45-65 years with acute or convalescent COVID-19. CDR3 region: CASSQGQGASGANVLTF. The CDR3 nucleotides are TGTGCCAGCAGCCAGGGGCAGGGGGCCTCTGGGGCCAACGTCCTGACTTTC.